This T cell receptor (beta chain) emerged from a study of blood T cell repertoires in COVID-19. Study context: The origin of the acute and convalescent COVID-19 samples was the United States, Italy and Spain. Nucleic acid was either cDNA or gDNA, and it came from T cells, B-cell-depleted T cells, or PBMCs.

J gave up 5 bases and V 8 bases, and 1 base lay outside the gene matches. Germline lookup yields CDR1 MNHEY and CDR2 SVGAGI. The CDR3 is made up of 13 amino acids. The authors' processing: Reference gene primer amplification gave nucleated cell count estimates. The protocol was immunoSEQ multiplex PCR, while the TCRdb copy is restricted to in-frame clones and leaves out a portion. That table gives V, J and clone size, and the DNA gave D and trimming. In the table there are about 98,000 clones, more than 65% of which are singletons. The specimen was peripheral blood. This clonotype originated in a woman aged 80 or over with acute or convalescent COVID-19. This chain joins TRBV6-5 and TRBJ1-6, with TRBD1 matching 9 bases. The CDR3 nucleotides are TGTGCCAGCCGGGACAGGGATAATTCACCCCTCCACTTT. It specifies CASRDRDNSPLHF.